The entry that follows covers one TCR beta chain sequence. This sample stems from a study of technical replicates of blood from a handful of donors. Only in-frame clones appear in the TCRdb table, and some are missing; sequencing was by immunoSEQ multiplex PCR. The table has roughly 50,000 clones, 80% to 95% seen once. Sequenced input: PBMCs. The receptor's source is a human donor in good health. Some clones in this sample may be carry-over from other donors' samples.

CDR3 residues: CASSQDDGAQHF. Here the CDR3 DNA reads TGCGCCAGCAGCCAAGACGACGGGGCCCAGCATTTT. This sequence joins TRBV4-3 and TRBJ1-5; D unclear. V was pared by 0 bases and J by 11 bases, with 8 bases between. Germline loops: CDR1 LGHNA, CDR2 YSLEER. The CDR3 spans 12 residues.